This TCR beta chain derives from a study of regulatory T cells in long-lasting Graves disease (dated by TCRdb to the early 2020s). For the study in its entirety: Newly diagnosed Graves' disease patients had taken antithyroid drugs for less than 3 months. Peripheral blood TCR sequencing and RNA sequencing compared persistent Graves' disease patients with newly diagnosed Graves' disease patients. The study was registered as a clinical trial and conducted in China. TCR sequencing covered about 13 persistent and roughly 20 newly diagnosed Graves' disease patients, approximately 33 samples in total.

From cysteine to phenylalanine, the CDR3 is 15 amino acids long. Only the CDR3 region is kept as DNA, spanning 45 bases read in frame from base 1. Germline trimming amounts to 5 bases on V and 2 bases on J, with 4 as the count of junction bases outside the gene matches. Per the germline V gene, SGHTA is the CDR1 and FQGNSA is the CDR2. Here is what the overall study found, with its caveats: The study examined only peripheral blood because the primary lesion, thyroid tissue, could not be accessed. Compared with newly diagnosed patients, patients with persistent Graves' disease had lower TCR Shannon entropy and fewer highly expanded clones, which suggests clonal expansion. The authors acknowledged the small sample size as a limitation that may reduce accuracy. Only the TCR beta chain was sequenced and analyzed. More public clonotypes were shared among persistent patients (fewer than 3,000) than among newly diagnosed patients (over 900). Persistent disease showed preferential use of TRBV28, TRBJ1-2 and TRBJ2-5, whereas newly diagnosed disease favored TRBV20-1 and TRBJ2-1.

The sample's time point label, in plain terms: newly diagnosed GD, antithyroid drugs for less than 3 months. For both TCR sequencing and RNA sequencing, RNA was extracted from PBMCs using TRIzol. The diagnosis of Graves' disease was made according to American Thyroid Association guidelines. Patients were recruited from an endocrinology department in Xi'an, China. From each patient, 7.5 to 10 milliliters of peripheral blood was collected into an EDTA anticoagulant tube. Ficoll Paque Plus density gradient separation was used to isolate PBMCs, and no additional T cell sorting was done. An Agilent 2100 Bioanalyzer and agarose gel were used to check RNA quality, and a NanoDrop 2000 was used to measure RNA concentration. In this sample, this clonotype turned up many times. The antigen it binds to is not known. No base-level quality is on record; no much larger clone is a single base apart. Receptor amplification or capture employed multiplex PCR. Sequencing relied on an Illumina HiSeq 4000. iRepertoire HTBI primers and Arm-PCR amplification of CDR3 regions were used to construct TCR beta libraries. Before sequencing, the PCR products underwent gel purification. The study's own analysis went as follows. A total of roughly 67 TRBV and some 15 TRBJ segments were identified across samples and were used for gene usage analysis of CDR3 amino acid clonotypes. COPE and FqMerger were used to merge the filtered high-quality paired reads into contigs. Contigs were aligned with BLAST to IMGT TRBV, TRBD and TRBJ reference genes, and CDR3 was defined per IMGT. Highly expanded clones were defined as clonotypes with a frequency above 0.1%. Shannon entropy served as the measure of repertoire diversity, while the Gini coefficient captured V-J evenness. A clonotype found in more than one individual was treated as public. TCRdb trimmed the raw reads at Q25, called clones with MiXCR and kept productive beta chains. Identical CDR3 proteins give one entry, which carries the most common genes and DNA. These V and J calls derive from TCRdb rather than the authors' analysis. Across this sample there are roughly 500,000 distinct CDR3 sequences, with 13% to 15% seen only once. Together, the top ten hold more than 15% of the sample.

The same specimen was also included in a second study, on T cells in Graves' hyperthyroidism and ophthalmopathy. Per that second paper: Stable Graves' hyperthyroidism was defined as no progression to ophthalmopathy during 18 months of follow-up. The hyperthyroidism patients were between 18 and 65 years old and newly diagnosed, with a disease duration of less than 2 months. Patients with uncontrolled infections, other autoimmune diseases, pregnancy or lactation were excluded. Diagnoses were established on the basis of clinical symptoms, serum thyroxine and TRAb, thyroid ultrasound, and orbital computed tomography. The first round of RT-PCR for the TCR CDR3 was performed with the HTBI primer set and the Qiagen OneStep RT-PCR kit. Most expanded thyroid clonotypes (frequency above 0.001) were also detected in blood, a finding suggesting that blood repertoires may reflect thyroid immune responses. A model built on a 13 V-J signature distinguished ophthalmopathy from stable hyperthyroidism, reaching 85% to 90% sensitivity and 81.08% specificity in cross-validation and 80%/75% in testing. In validation, progression to ophthalmopathy was predicted by the model with around 70% sensitivity and 72.22% specificity, a median of about 6.8 months before onset. TCR V-J signatures able to tell the groups apart were searched for in a discovery cohort of 95 or so patients, of whom roughly 42 had Graves' ophthalmopathy and 55 to 60 had stable Graves' hyperthyroidism. Prospective prediction of ophthalmopathy was tested in an independent validation cohort of 18 to 20 hyperthyroidism patients and 17 patients who later progressed to ophthalmopathy. The roughly 91 discovery patients were randomly divided into training and test sets at a 7:3 ratio. Thyroid tissue and blood T-cell repertoires from several Graves' hyperthyroidism patients were also compared in the study. Once sampling was done, hyperthyroidism patients were given methimazole at a starting dose of 30 mg daily, whereas ophthalmopathy patients were given high-dose intravenous methylprednisolone. Libraries were constructed in a second round of multiplex PCR, after which size selection and purification were carried out. Paired-end sequencing of the libraries was performed with 100 bp reads on an Illumina HiSeq2000. SOAPnuke was used to process the raw data, throwing out any read that contained adapters or uncalled bases, had a mean Phred below 15, or lacked an exact constant-primer or identifier match. High-quality paired reads were merged with COPE v1.2.5, and unique nucleotide sequences were defined as clonotypes. MiTCR v1.1 was used to align the clonotypes against IMGT TRBV, TRBD and TRBJ reference segments. The analysis was restricted to V-J combinations with a frequency above 0.0001, which together covered around 99% of the repertoires. A TCS score was defined as the ratio between F50 (clonal expansion) and ExV (chaos), using BLOSUM62-based TCRdist between CDR3 peptides within each V-J. Welch's t-statistics and random forest reduced approximately 520 V-J features to some 14, which were used in a naive Bayes classifier (R e1071). No statistical method was used to set the sample size in advance, and investigators knew the group allocation. According to the paper, TCR Vbeta CDR3 sequencing was carried out on roughly 130 peripheral blood samples, which came from 40 to 45 ophthalmopathy, around 75 hyperthyroidism and around 17 progressor patients.

This clonotype originated in a woman aged 50 to 65 with Graves disease. Donor details come from another sample of the same person, matched by shared clones. Sequencing used peripheral blood mononuclear cells (PBMCs), obtained at new diagnosis, from a patient treated with antithyroid drugs. The chain links TRBV7-2 with TRBJ2-1, with 9 junctional bases fitting TRBD1. The CDR3 reads as follows: CASSQGQGTYNEQFF. The DNA is TGTGCCAGCAGCCAAGGACAGGGGACCTACAATGAGCAGTTCTTC.